This passage covers 24 T cell receptor beta chains from one sample sequenced in a study of OX40 agonist ivuxolimab in advanced cancers. Libraries were made using the immunoSEQ multiplex PCR assay. TCRdb holds this immuneACCESS table with in-frame rearrangements only. Some clones are missing; in checked studies, unresolved V genes explain under half, and the rest has no known cause. The sample profile shows about 29,000 clones; about 90% of them were found once. About a tenth of the sample belongs to the ten largest clones. The specimen comprised CD4+ or CD8+ T cells sorted from blood, sampled in a trial of the OX40 agonist ivuxolimab. The receptors shown here come from an adult with an advanced solid tumor such as melanoma, head and neck, liver or kidney cancer.

The chain carries TRBV4-2 and TRBJ2-7; D perhaps matches TRBD1 (7 bases). The CDR3 totals 17 residues. Germline V gene lookup returns CDR1 LGHNA and CDR2 YNFKEQ. V lost 0 bases and J lost 3, with 18 bases in between. The CDR3 here is CASSQEGGWGAIYEQYF. In DNA, the CDR3 is TGTGCCAGCAGCCAAGAAGGGGGCTGGGGGGCAATCTACGAGCAGTACTTC.

The chain combines TRBV4-1 with TRBJ2-7; 7 bases fit TRBD2. V shed 0 bases, J shed 0 bases, and the junction held 2 bases outside the gene matches. CDR3 length equals 15 residues. Germline V CDR1 and CDR2: MGHRA, YSYEKL. CDR3 bases: TGCGCCAGCAGCCAAGAAAGGACTAGCTCCTACGAGCAGTACTTC. Its translation: CASSQERTSSYEQYF.

This clone is categorized as medium-sized. The genes are TRBV30 and TRBJ2-7, with 8 nucleotides matching TRBD1. From germline, CDR1 is GTSNPN and CDR2 SVGIG (reference sequence). J lost 3 bases, V lost 5 bases, and 9 bases had no gene match. The CDR3 length is 14 residues. CDR3 sequence (DNA): TGTGCCTGGGCCGACGGGACAGGAGACTACGAGCAGTACTTC. It codes for CAWADGTGDYEQYF.

The V and J genes are TRBV18 and TRBJ2-3; 7 bases line up with TRBD1. V shed 3 bases and J 4 bases; nucleotides not matched to a gene: 7. The germline V gene has CDR1 KGHSH and CDR2 LQKENI. The CDR3 totals 15 residues. The CDR3: CASSPAQGWADTQYF. The CDR3 bases are TGTGCCAGCTCACCGGCACAGGGGTGGGCAGATACGCAGTATTTT. Full variable domain (missing parts from reference TRBV18 and TRBJ2-3): NAGVMQNPRHLVRRRGQEARLRCSPMKGHSHVYWYRQLPEEGLKFMVYLQKENIIDESGMPKERFSAEFPKEGPSILRIQQVVRGDSAAYFCASSPAQGWADTQYFGPGTRLTVL.

The V and J genes are TRBV4-1 and TRBJ2-7; the match to TRBD1 covers 7 bases. V dropped 4 bases and J dropped 4; count of bases not matched to a gene: 4. Germline CDR1 is MGHRA and CDR2 is YSYEKL. The CDR3 covers 13 residues. The DNA for the CDR3 is TGCGCCAGCAGCCGGAACAGGGGATACGAGCAGTACTTC. It encodes CASSRNRGYEQYF.

The chain carries TRBV5-4 and TRBJ2-3, with D perhaps being TRBD1 or TRBD2 (5 bases each). The V and J ends lost 2 bases and 5 bases respectively, with 15 bases between them. CDR1 is SGHNT and CDR2 is YYREEE in the germline V gene (reference sequence). The CDR3 extends over 15 amino acids. CDR3 bases: TGTGCCAGCAGCTTTTTACTAGGGGTTAGAGATACGCAGTATTTT. It is translated as CASSFLLGVRDTQYF.

V usage is TRBV7-7 and J usage is TRBJ2-7; possibly TRBD1 or TRBD2 for D (5 bases each). Trimming removed 5 bases from V and 1 base from J, with 9 bases in between. This CDR3 comprises 13 residues. Germline V lookup: CDR1 SSHAT, CDR2 FNYEAQ (reference sequence). The CDR3 DNA is TGTGCCAGCAGCCTGGGGGAATCCTACGAGCAGTACTTC. This gives the protein CASSLGESYEQYF.

V and J are TRBV7-9 and TRBJ1-2, with 10 bases fitting TRBD1. The V gene end was trimmed by 4 bases and the J gene end by 2 bases; junction bases not matched to a gene: 13. This CDR3 spans 18 amino acids. Germline-derived CDR1 and CDR2 are SEHNR and FQNEAQ (reference sequence). Written as DNA, the CDR3 is TGTGCCAGCAGCTCTCCCCGGGACAGGGGTGAGGGAAACTATGGCTACACCTTC. This sequence encodes CASSSPRDRGEGNYGYTF.

The chain employs TRBV5-1 and TRBJ1-1; D is perhaps TRBD1 (6 bases). The CDR3 sequence is 14 residues long. V was clipped by 0 bases and J by 7 bases, with 13 bases between them. From germline, CDR1 is SGHRS and CDR2 YFSETQ. DNA of the CDR3: TGCGCCAGCAGCTTGGTTCGGGGGGCAAGTGAAGCTTTCTTT. This encodes CASSLVRGASEAFF.

CDR3 nucleotides: TGTGCCAGCAGCTTTTCATACGAGCAGTACTTC. Translating it yields CASSFSYEQYF. This chain joins TRBV5-5 and TRBJ2-7; D uncertain. In germline, CDR1 is SGHKS, CDR2 YYEKEE (reference sequence). Trimming removed 2 bases at V and 4 bases at J, with 4 bases between. The CDR3 contains 11 residues.

The chain joins TRBV11-2 to TRBJ2-1; D is unclear. CDR3 length: 13 residues. The V end lost 10 bases, the J end lost 4 bases, and 14 bases lay between the germline ends. Germline V CDR1 and CDR2: SGHAT, FQNNGV. Here the CDR3 reads CAIALGNYNEQFF. In nucleotides, the CDR3 is TGTGCCATCGCACTGGGTAATTACAATGAGCAGTTCTTC.

This clone was observed once. This chain connects TRBV7-9 to TRBJ2-7; D possibly corresponds to TRBD2 (6 bases). Germline V gene lookup returns CDR1 SEHNR and CDR2 FQNEAQ (reference sequence). The CDR3 spans 17 residues. V lost 4 bases, J lost 4 bases, and 23 bases lay in between. The CDR3 protein is CASSSPTDTSGVYEQYF. CDR3 bases: TGTGCCAGCAGCTCGCCCACCGACACCTCGGGGGTATACGAGCAGTACTTC.

This chain connects TRBV19 to TRBJ1-1; D not certain. Per germline, CDR1 LNHDA and CDR2 SQIVND (reference sequence). V lost 3 bases, J lost 0 bases, and 11 bases lay in between. The CDR3 extends over 15 amino acids. The CDR3 nucleotides are TGTGCCAGTAGTATTATGAACGGCTTGAACACTGAAGCTTTCTTT. This gives the protein CASSIMNGLNTEAFF.

The V call is TRBV6-5, the J call TRBJ1-1, with D possibly TRBD1 on 6 matching bases. CDR3 size: 13 residues. V lost 2 bases, J lost 7 bases, and 11 bases lay in between. Germline V gene lookup returns CDR1 MNHEY and CDR2 SVGAGI. In nucleotides, the CDR3 is TGTGCCAGCAGTTACGGGGGGGCGGGTGAAGCTTTCTTT. Its protein is CASSYGGAGEAFF.

J is TRBJ1-2 and V is TRBV5-4; D remains ambiguous. Germline V gives CDR1 SGHNT, CDR2 YYREEE (reference sequence). Trimming left V 3 bases short and J 8 bases short, with 14 bases between. This CDR3 has 13 residues. In nucleotides, the CDR3 is TGTGCCAGCAGCTCCCCGGCGCCGCAGGGCTACACCTTC. This translates into CASSSPAPQGYTF.

The chain links TRBV5-6 to TRBJ1-1, with D unresolved. The CDR3 runs to 12 residues. Per germline, CDR1 SGHDT and CDR2 YYEEEE. V lost 2 bases and J lost 0, with 2 bases in between. The CDR3 DNA is TGTGCCAGCAGCTTAATGAACACTGAAGCTTTCTTT. Translation: CASSLMNTEAFF.

This clone was observed a single time. The V gene is TRBV5-4, the J gene TRBJ2-3, with a tentative D call TRBD1 (5 bases). Between the trimmed V and J ends, which lost 4 bases and 1 base, there was a span of 7 bases. This CDR3 comprises 13 residues. In germline, CDR1 is SGHNT, CDR2 YYREEE (reference sequence). The CDR3 spells CASSAQGTDTQYF. DNA of the CDR3: TGTGCCAGCAGCGCACAGGGCACAGATACGCAGTATTTT.

The chain carries TRBV9 and TRBJ2-1, with D tentatively TRBD2 (5 bases). The CDR3 consists of 14 residues. Trimming left V 0 bases short and J 4 bases short, with 8 bases between. Germline V gene data show CDR1 as SGDLS and CDR2 as YYNGEE. The CDR3 DNA reads as TGTGCCAGCAGCGTAGAAACGGGATACAATGAGCAGTTCTTC. This sequence encodes CASSVETGYNEQFF.

This sequence joins TRBV7-9 and TRBJ2-1; 8 bases are a match to TRBD1. Germline lookup yields CDR1 SEHNR and CDR2 FQNEAQ (reference sequence). The CDR3 runs to 14 residues. V lost 5 bases, J lost 9 bases, and 9 bases stayed unmatched. The CDR3 region has the DNA TGTGCCAGCAGCCGTGGACAGGGAGTAGGTGAGCAGTTCTTC. Protein product: CASSRGQGVGEQFF.

This chain joins TRBV5-6 and TRBJ1-1, with D possibly being TRBD1 (5 bases). The CDR3 runs to 15 residues. CDR1 and CDR2 from the germline V gene are SGHDT and YYEEEE. The ends were cut back, 4 bases at V and 1 base at J, with 14 bases in the middle. In DNA form, the CDR3 reads TGTGCCAGCAGCACCGGGTGGACACCGAACACTGAAGCTTTCTTT. Protein: CASSTGWTPNTEAFF.

This clone has a single count. The V call is TRBV6-1, the J call TRBJ1-3; the D is unclear. This CDR3 has 13 residues. V lost 6 bases and J 8 bases, leaving 14 bases between the germline ends. Germline V gives CDR1 MNHNS, CDR2 SASEGT. The DNA of the CDR3 is TGTGCCAGCAGCTCGAACGACCTATACACCATATATTTT. Its protein is CASSSNDLYTIYF.

This clone has only one observation. CDR3 nucleotides: TGTGCCAGCAGTCCCACCCGTGAGGGACCATGGCATTTT. Amino acid sequence: CASSPTREGPWHF. The gene calls are TRBV27 and TRBJ1-5; D is perhaps TRBD1 (5 bases). The CDR3 runs 13 residues. V lost 5 bases and J 15 bases, leaving 20 bases between the germline ends. The germline gives CDR1 MNHEY, CDR2 SMNVEV (reference sequence).

The rearrangement joins TRBV9 to TRBJ1-2; D might be TRBD1 (6 bases). Germline CDR1 reads SGDLS; CDR2 reads YYNGEE. The CDR3 contains 20 residues. Trimming cost V 0 bases and J 0 bases, with 24 bases left between them. CDR3 residues: CASSVGPFPNQGPTNYGYTF. CDR3 nucleotides: TGTGCCAGCAGCGTAGGCCCCTTCCCCAATCAGGGGCCGACTAACTATGGCTACACCTTC. The complete variable domain, with remaining parts taken from reference TRBV9 and TRBJ1-2, reads DSGVTQTPKHLITATGQRVTLRCSPRSGDLSVYWYQQSLDQGLQFLIQYYNGEERAKGNILERFSAQQFPDLHSELNLSSLELGDSALYFCASSVGPFPNQGPTNYGYTFGSGTRLTVV.

The V call is TRBV7-6, the J call TRBJ2-3; D remains ambiguous. The CDR3 has 13 residues. CDR1 SGHVS and CDR2 FNYEAQ come from the germline V gene. V was clipped by 5 bases and J by 0 bases, with 6 bases between them. The CDR3 loop is CASSKTSTDTQYF. The CDR3 DNA sequence: TGTGCCAGCAGCAAAACTAGCACAGATACGCAGTATTTT.